This T cell receptor beta chain was profiled in a study of CD8 T cells in ankylosing spondylitis (dated by TCRdb to the late 2010s). Broadly, across the study: To find TCR variants linked to disease, the study profiled T cell receptor beta repertoires in ankylosing spondylitis patients and healthy donors. In total, the full study cohort was made up of 100 to 140 healthy donors and 20 to 25 ankylosing spondylitis patients. Peripheral blood was sampled, and synovial fluid was additionally collected from ankylosing spondylitis patients.

This clonotype came up a few times. Its cognate antigen has yet to be identified. No per-base quality is available; no much larger clone lies one base away. The junction shows trimming of 5 bases on V and 2 bases on J, plus 22 bases between the germline ends. Including the terminal cysteine and phenylalanine, the CDR3 comprises 18 residues. The read is trimmed to its CDR3 DNA, 54 bases read in frame from base 1. Per the germline V gene (reference sequence), LNHDA is the CDR1 and SQIVND is the CDR2. Overall results and qualifications from the work: Some of the motif variants had been reported before in the synovial fluid and blood of reactive arthritis patients, a finding that suggests common disease-initiation mechanisms. A TCR beta motif of about eight highly homologous amino acid variants appeared characteristic of blood from ankylosing spondylitis patients. A CD8+ phenotype was shown by the disease-linked clones, which were found at relatively low frequencies in peripheral blood. The disease-linked clones were reported to be significantly enriched in matched synovial fluid samples from ankylosing spondylitis patients.

Sequenced using an Illumina HiSeq 2500. TCR beta libraries were prepared by quantitative 5'-RACE with molecular barcodes. The original methods were these. Disease-linked TCR variants were identified with a new computational method built on a probabilistic model of VDJ rearrangement. TCRdb passed the public sequencing reads through fastp at Q25 and MiXCR, retaining productive beta sequences. A single entry per CDR3 protein holds the most common genes and DNA from its merged rows. What appears here as the V and J calls and clone size reflects TCRdb's work, not the paper's. Counted in this sample were around 390,000 distinct CDR3 sequences; approximately 20% of them appeared once. Of the sample, about a sixth falls within the top ten clones.

Material for sequencing was blood, either unsorted or a sorted T cell fraction (not recorded which). The chain links TRBV19 with TRBJ1-5; the D gene is perhaps TRBD1, from 6 matching bases. The clonotype was recovered from a male donor with ankylosing spondylitis. The nucleotide sequence reads TGTGCCAGTAGTCTTACCGGGCCCCTTCCAGGGGGCAATCAGCCCCAGCATTTT. Its protein reads: CASSLTGPLPGGNQPQHF. Beyond the CDR3, the reference TRBV19 and TRBJ1-5 genes provide the residues; the full variable domain reads: DGGITQSPKYLFRKEGQNVTLSCEQNLNHDAMYWYRQDPGQGLRLIYYSQIVNDFQKGDIAEGYSVSREKKESFPLTVTSAQKNPTAFYLCASSLTGPLPGGNQPQHFGDGTRLSIL.